The next 18 T cell receptor beta chains were all read from a single sample in a study of T-cell reconstitution after alpha-beta-depleted transplantation in children. The TCRbeta library was prepared with unique molecular identifiers. TCRdb itself ran the PCR reads through MiXCR, one entry per CDR3 protein. The sample has about 610,000 distinct CDR3 sequences; more than 9% are singletons. The specimen comprised PBMCs from the stem cell graft donor, sampled from the stem cell graft. Every receptor here comes from a human donor who donated a stem cell graft to a child with acute myeloid leukemia.

This clonotype turned up a few times. The chain combines TRBV7-2 with TRBJ1-2, with 7 bases that match TRBD1. Germline values: CDR1 SGHTA, CDR2 FQGNSA. The CDR3 covers 15 residues. The junction had 10 bases not matched to a gene; V was cut back by 2 bases and J by 7 bases. CDR3 residues: CASSLPSTGLRGYTF. DNA for the CDR3: TGTGCCAGCAGCTTACCCTCGACAGGGTTGCGTGGCTACACCTTC.

The chain employs TRBV20-1 and TRBJ2-1, with 11 bases matching TRBD2. Germline V lookup: CDR1 DFQATT, CDR2 SNEGSKA (reference sequence). This CDR3 is built from 15 residues. J gave up 3 bases and V 5 bases, and 6 bases lay outside the gene matches. The DNA for the CDR3 is TGCAGTGCTTACCAACTAGCGGGGGTCTACAATGAGCAGTTCTTC. Protein product: CSAYQLAGVYNEQFF.

The chain uses TRBV12-3 or TRBV12-4 and TRBJ1-2, with TRBD1 identical over 9 bases. The CDR3 is 14 residues long. Trimming at V came to 7 bases and at J to 1 base, leaving 4 bases not matched to a gene. The CDR3 loop reads CASMDRGDNYGYTF. In nucleotides, the CDR3 is TGTGCCAGCATGGACAGGGGCGATAACTATGGCTACACCTTC.

This clonotype was counted at least ten times. This chain connects TRBV6-2 or TRBV6-3 to TRBJ2-1; D gene ambiguous. CDR1 is MNHEY and CDR2 is SVGEGT in the germline V gene. V dropped 7 bases and J dropped 0 bases, with 10 bases sitting between them. The CDR3 totals 14 residues. This chain's CDR3 is CASTELRSYNEQFF. The DNA of the CDR3 is TGTGCCAGCACCGAACTCCGCTCCTACAATGAGCAGTTCTTC.

The chain is built from TRBV30 and TRBJ2-5; TRBD2 is a possible D gene (6 bases). V was clipped by 2 bases and J by 4 bases, with 8 bases between them. Germline CDR1 GTSNPN, CDR2 SVGIG (reference sequence). The CDR3 runs 12 residues. This CDR3 reads CAWSHGGETQYF. The CDR3 DNA follows: TGTGCCTGGAGTCACGGGGGAGAGACCCAGTACTTC. Looking up the rest from reference TRBV30 and TRBJ2-5 gives the full variable domain: SQTIHQWPATLVQPVGSPLSLECTVEGTSNPNLYWYRQAAGRGLQLLFYSVGIGQISSEVPQNLSASRPQDRQFILSSKKLLLSDSGFYLCAWSHGGETQYFGPGTRLLVL.

This clonotype was detected many times. This rearrangement joins TRBV5-5 to TRBJ2-7; D not resolved. Trimming took off 4 bases at V and 4 bases at J, with 12 bases between the two ends. Germline V gene sequence: CDR1 SGHKS, CDR2 YYEKEE (reference sequence). CDR3 length: 13 amino acids. The CDR3 loop reads CASSPASYYEQYF. The CDR3, as DNA: TGTGCCAGCAGCCCCGCCTCATATTACGAGCAGTACTTC. The variable domain in full, with the rest retrieved from reference TRBV5-5 and TRBJ2-7, is DAGVTQSPTHLIKTRGQQVTLRCSPISGHKSVSWYQQVLGQGPQFIFQYYEKEERGRGNFPDRFSARQFPNYSSELNVNALLLGDSALYLCASSPASYYEQYFGPGTRLTVT.

This sequence joins TRBV20-1 and TRBJ2-5, with a tentative D call TRBD2 (7 bases). The V and J ends lost 6 bases and 5 bases respectively, with 10 bases between them. The CDR3 is 11 residues long. CDR1 and CDR2 (germline): DFQATT, SNEGSKA (reference sequence). The CDR3 loop is CSAGGRETQYF. In nucleotides, the CDR3 is TGCAGTGCGGGGGGGCGGGAGACCCAGTACTTC.

A few counts support this clonotype. The chain combines TRBV5-1 with TRBJ1-1; D perhaps matches TRBD1 (6 bases). Germline CDR1 and CDR2: SGHRS and YFSETQ. V was pared by 4 bases and J by 0 bases, with 13 bases between. The CDR3 has 15 residues. CDR3 DNA: TGCGCCAGCAGCCCGGACAGCTACATGAACACTGAAGCTTTCTTT. Encoded protein: CASSPDSYMNTEAFF.

This chain joins TRBV20-1 and TRBJ2-5; tentative D call: TRBD2 (6 bases). V was shortened by 4 bases and J by 2 bases, with 14 bases between the two germline ends. CDR3 length: 14 residues. Germline loops: CDR1 DFQATT, CDR2 SNEGSKA (reference sequence). DNA for the CDR3: TGCAGTGCTACCCGGACTACGCGACAAGAGACCCAGTACTTC. Amino acid sequence: CSATRTTRQETQYF.

The gene calls are TRBV7-9 and TRBJ2-7; D might be TRBD1 or TRBD2, each matching 5 bases. Germline CDR1 reads SEHNR; CDR2 reads FQNEAQ (reference sequence). CDR3 length: 13 residues. V lost 2 bases and J lost 10, with 15 bases in between. CDR3 in amino acids: CASSLSGTQDQYF. In nucleotides, the CDR3 is TGTGCCAGCAGCTTAAGTGGGACCCAAGACCAGTACTTC.

In this sample, this clonotype turned up a few times. This sequence joins TRBV28 and TRBJ2-1, with 12 bases lining up with TRBD2. V was clipped by 2 bases and J by 6 bases; unmatched bases: 2. This CDR3 contains 15 residues. Per germline, CDR1 MDHEN and CDR2 SYDVKM. CDR3 residues: CASSLRGLAGNEQFF. The DNA for the CDR3 is TGTGCCAGCAGTTTAAGGGGACTAGCGGGCAATGAGCAGTTCTTC. The full variable domain, in which reference TRBV28 and TRBJ2-1 provide the parts outside the CDR3, is DVKVTQSSRYLVKRTGEKVFLECVQDMDHENMFWYRQDPGLGLRLIYFSYDVKMKEKGDIPEGYSVSREKKERFSLILESASTNQTSMYLCASSLRGLAGNEQFFGPGTRLTVL.

This clonotype was counted a few times. The rearrangement joins TRBV9 to TRBJ2-7; 7 bases match TRBD2. Germline V gene sequence: CDR1 SGDLS, CDR2 YYNGEE. This CDR3 spans 17 amino acids. Trimming removed 4 bases from V and 1 base from J; junction bases left unmatched: 14. The CDR3 loop reads CASSPPRREIVSYEQYF. Written as DNA, the CDR3 is TGTGCCAGCAGCCCCCCGAGGCGGGAGATCGTTTCCTACGAGCAGTACTTC.

In this sample, this clonotype turned up a few times. This sequence joins TRBV29-1 and TRBJ2-1; D unclear. The germline CDR1 and CDR2 sequences are SQVTM and ANQGSEA. The V end lost 7 bases, the J end lost 7 bases, and 14 bases lay between the germline ends. The CDR3 totals 12 residues. For the CDR3, the DNA is TGCAGCGCCTTTTTGCTTGGGAATGAGCAGTTCTTC. This translates into CSAFLLGNEQFF.

This clonotype came up many times. The V gene is TRBV15, the J gene TRBJ1-5; no clear D gene. V lost 0 bases to trimming and J lost 1 base, with 4 bases between them. The length of the CDR3 is 14 residues. Germline V gene sequence: CDR1 LNHNV, CDR2 YYDKDF (reference sequence). The CDR3 loop reads CATSREGSNQPQHF. CDR3 sequence (DNA): TGTGCCACCAGCAGAGAAGGAAGCAATCAGCCCCAGCATTTT.

This chain links TRBV7-2 with TRBJ2-7; D ambiguous. The germline CDR1 and CDR2 sequences are SGHTA and FQGNSA. The CDR3 extends over 14 amino acids. V was clipped by 1 base and J by 0 bases, with 7 bases between them. The CDR3, as DNA: TGTGCCAGCAGCTTAGACTCCTTCTCCTACGAGCAGTACTTC. This encodes CASSLDSFSYEQYF.

This clonotype has just a few counts. The chain joins TRBV12-3 or TRBV12-4 to TRBJ1-5; 12 nucleotides line up with TRBD1. Trimming removed 4 bases from V and 8 bases from J; junction bases left unmatched: 3. The CDR3 covers 14 residues. The CDR3 sequence is CASSSGQGAKPQHF. The CDR3 bases are TGTGCCAGCAGTTCGGGACAGGGGGCGAAGCCCCAGCATTTT.

This chain joins TRBV29-1 and TRBJ2-1, with 9 bases aligning to TRBD2. The CDR3 spans 14 residues. Looked up from germline, CDR1 is SQVTM and CDR2 is ANQGSEA. V lost 1 base and J lost 4; bases outside the gene matches: 2. CDR3 nucleotides: TGCAGCGTTGAAGCTAGCGGGATATACAATGAGCAGTTCTTC. Its protein is CSVEASGIYNEQFF.

This clonotype was picked up a small number of times. The chain uses TRBV29-1 and TRBJ2-2; TRBD2 agrees at 7 bases. CDR3 length equals 13 residues. Germline CDR1 and CDR2: SQVTM and ANQGSEA. V dropped 3 bases and J dropped 7; count of bases not matched to a gene: 5. CDR3 sequence (DNA): TGCAGCGTTGAGCGGGAGTCTGGCGGGGAGCTGTTTTTT. Translating it yields CSVERESGGELFF.